This T cell receptor (beta chain) was observed in a study of blood T cell repertoires in COVID-19. Study-wide context: Sources were T cells, B-cell-depleted T cells, or PBMCs; the material itself was cDNA or gDNA.

Under the authors' procedure: Reference gene primer amplification gave estimated nucleated cell counts. Some clones are missing from TCRdb's copy, which holds only in-frame ones; the method was immunoSEQ multiplex PCR. V and J calls and clone size are those listed in that table; D and trimming were worked out from the DNA. The sample has around 74,000 clones; approximately 90% are singletons. Germline CDR1 reads SGHTA; CDR2 reads FQGNSA. This CDR3 comprises 15 residues. Deletions cut 5 bases from V and 6 bases from J, with 17 bases between. Sequencing was carried out using peripheral blood. The chain joins TRBV7-2 to TRBJ2-1, with a tentative D call TRBD2 (6 bases). The clonotype was recovered from a man under 40 with acute or convalescent COVID-19. CDR3 amino acids: CASSPGGAQSNEQFF. CDR3 DNA: TGTGCCAGCAGCCCTGGAGGGGCCCAAAGCAATGAGCAGTTCTTC.